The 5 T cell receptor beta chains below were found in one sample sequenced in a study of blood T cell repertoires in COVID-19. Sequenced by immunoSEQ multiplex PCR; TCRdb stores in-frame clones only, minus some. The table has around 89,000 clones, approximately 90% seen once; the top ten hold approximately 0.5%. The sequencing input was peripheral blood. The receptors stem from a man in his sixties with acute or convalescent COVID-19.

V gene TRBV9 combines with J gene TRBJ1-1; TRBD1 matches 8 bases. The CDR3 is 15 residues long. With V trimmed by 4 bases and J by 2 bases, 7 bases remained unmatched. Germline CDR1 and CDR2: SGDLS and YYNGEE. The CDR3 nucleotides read TGTGCCAGCAGCCTCTCCGGGACAGGTAACACTGAAGCTTTCTTT. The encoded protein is CASSLSGTGNTEAFF.

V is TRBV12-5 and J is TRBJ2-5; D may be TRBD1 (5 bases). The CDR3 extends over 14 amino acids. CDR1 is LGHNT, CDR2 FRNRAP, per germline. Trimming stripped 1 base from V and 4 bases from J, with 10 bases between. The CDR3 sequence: CASGLGDRIETQYF. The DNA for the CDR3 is TGTGCTAGTGGTTTGGGTGACAGAATAGAGACCCAGTACTTC.

In nucleotides, the CDR3 is TGTGCCACCAGTGATCCTCAATCTAGCGGGAGCTACGAGCAGTACTTC. This gives the protein CATSDPQSSGSYEQYF. V usage is TRBV24-1 and J usage is TRBJ2-7; 10 nucleotides align to TRBD2. V trimming: 3 bases; J trimming: 3 bases; junction bases outside the gene matches: 7. Germline V gene lookup returns CDR1 KGHDR and CDR2 SFDVKD. This CDR3 has 16 residues.

The CDR3 reads CASSYGNVAERYEQYF. CDR3 DNA sequence: TGTGCCAGCAGTTACGGTAATGTAGCAGAGAGGTACGAGCAGTACTTC. V and J are TRBV6-5 and TRBJ2-7; D is unclear. The CDR3 is 16 residues long. The germline CDR1 and CDR2 sequences are MNHEY and SVGAGI. Trimming removed 2 bases from V and 4 bases from J, with 18 bases in between.

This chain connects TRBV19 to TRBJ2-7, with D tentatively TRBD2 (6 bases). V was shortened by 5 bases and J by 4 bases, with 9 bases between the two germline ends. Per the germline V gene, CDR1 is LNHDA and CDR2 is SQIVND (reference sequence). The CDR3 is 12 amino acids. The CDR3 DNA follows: TGTGCCAGTAGTCTCGGGGGTTACGAGCAGTACTTC. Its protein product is CASSLGGYEQYF.